The 31 T cell receptor beta chains below all came from one sample that was sequenced in a study. TCRdb recomputed calls from the 5' RACE reads with MiXCR, one row per CDR3 protein. The data show about 43,000 distinct CDR3 sequences, with just under 30% seen just once and around 3.5% held by the top ten. Source material: memory CD4+ T cells sorted from a lymph node. Subset described: memory CD4+ T cells, CD4+CD45RO+CD25-. The source is a female donor with breast cancer.

The chain uses TRBV7-8 and TRBJ1-6; D is perhaps TRBD1 (6 bases). The ends were cut back, 4 bases at V and 2 bases at J, with 18 bases in the middle. Germline V lookup: CDR1 SGHVS, CDR2 FQNEAQ. The CDR3 consists of 18 residues. Written as DNA, the CDR3 is TGTGCCAGCAGCTCCCCTTTAGAGGGGGGTCCCTATAATTCACCCCTCCACTTT. Encoded protein: CASSSPLEGGPYNSPLHF.

With respect to this clonotype: Its ends do not fully match the called genes, so a read error is possible. The gene calls are TRBV15 and TRBJ2-2, with TRBD2 matching 10 bases. Germline V CDR1 and CDR2: LNHNV, YYDKDF (reference sequence). The CDR3 runs to 18 residues. The chain's CDR3 is CGTSRDSGLARGNGELFF. CDR3 DNA: TGTGGCACCAGCAGAGACTCGGGACTAGCGAGGGGAAACGGGGAGCTGTTTTTT.

In its sample, this clonotype was seen a few times. This chain uses TRBV20-1 with TRBJ2-3; 7 bases fit TRBD2. The CDR3 length is 15 residues. Germline assignment: CDR1 DFQATT and CDR2 SNEGSKA (reference sequence). J was trimmed by 0 bases and V by 2 bases; bases with no gene match: 5. Here the CDR3 DNA reads TGCAGTGCTAGAAACACTAGCGTTAGCACAGATACGCAGTATTTT. As protein: CSARNTSVSTDTQYF.

This sequence joins TRBV27 and TRBJ2-6, with 10 bases that match TRBD1. The ends lost 5 bases at V and 2 bases at J; junction bases unmatched: 3. The CDR3 length is 16 residues. The germline V gene has CDR1 MNHEY and CDR2 SMNVEV (reference sequence). The CDR3 DNA follows: TGTGCCAGCAGTACGACAGGGGGCGCTGGGGCCAACGTCCTGACTTTC. This codes for CASSTTGGAGANVLTF. Full variable domain (remainder filled in from reference TRBV27 and TRBJ2-6): EAQVTQNPRYLITVTGKKLTVTCSQNMNHEYMSWYRQDPGLGLRQIYYSMNVEVTDKGDVPEGYKVSRKEKRNFPLILESPSPNQTSLYFCASSTTGGAGANVLTFGAGSRLTVL.

This clonotype has a single count. Given a much more abundant clone one base away, this may be a read error. This rearrangement joins TRBV6-5 to TRBJ1-1, with D possibly matching TRBD1 (6 bases). The CDR3 has 15 amino acids. Germline V gives CDR1 MNHEY, CDR2 SVGAGI. As DNA, the CDR3 is TGTGCCGGCAGTTACTCTCCTAACAGGGCCACTGAAGCTTTCTTT. Protein product: CAGSYSPNRATEAFF.

In regard to this clonotype: Here the CDR3 omits its conserved ending phenylalanine or tryptophan, so a read error is the likely source. V gene TRBV3-1 combines with J gene TRBJ2-4, with D possibly being TRBD2 (5 bases). Germline CDR1 and CDR2: LGHDT and YNNKEL (reference sequence). This CDR3 spans 15 amino acids. V dropped 1 base and J dropped 7 bases, with 14 bases sitting between them. The CDR3 is CASSQGQARRNIQYL. The CDR3 DNA reads as TGTGCCAGCAGCCAAGGACAAGCACGGAGGAACATTCAGTACCTC.

This clonotype was observed a handful of times. This chain connects TRBV27 to TRBJ2-4; no definite D call. V dropped 3 bases and J dropped 0 bases, with 15 bases sitting between them. Germline V gene data show CDR1 as MNHEY and CDR2 as SMNVEV (reference sequence). The CDR3 extends over 17 amino acids. CDR3 loop: CASSFGHPSLAKNIQYF. The DNA for the CDR3 is TGTGCCAGCAGTTTTGGGCATCCGAGCCTAGCCAAAAACATTCAGTACTTC.

The genes are TRBV6-1 and TRBJ2-2; D possibly uses TRBD1 or TRBD2 (6 bases each). V lost 5 bases, J lost 5 bases, and 15 bases lay in between. CDR3 length: 15 amino acids. Germline V gene data show CDR1 as MNHNS and CDR2 as SASEGT. CDR3 sequence reads: CASSQEQGGTGELFF. CDR3 DNA sequence: TGTGCCAGCAGTCAGGAACAGGGAGGAACCGGGGAGCTGTTTTTT.

Remarks on this clonotype: An end of the junction differs from the germline gene, which may be a read error. The chain has TRBV7-9 and TRBJ2-1; weak D call: TRBD2 (5 bases). CDR3 length equals 14 residues. The germline V gene has CDR1 SEHNR and CDR2 FQNEAQ (reference sequence). The CDR3: CTSSLEGGGNEQFF. As DNA, the CDR3 is TGTACCAGCAGCTTAGAAGGAGGCGGCAATGAGCAGTTCTTC.

This clonotype was counted a few times. The CDR3 DNA reads TGCGCCAGCAGCTCATCAGGGGACGGCACTGAAGCTTTCTTT. Protein: CASSSSGDGTEAFF. The chain uses TRBV5-1 and TRBJ1-1; possibly TRBD1 for D (6 bases). Germline V gives CDR1 SGHRS, CDR2 YFSETQ. Trimming shortened V by 3 bases and J by 4 bases, and 13 bases separated the two germline ends. The CDR3 runs to 14 residues.

The J gene is TRBJ2-3, the V gene TRBV5-1, with 10 bases aligning to TRBD1. CDR1 is SGHRS and CDR2 is YFSETQ in the germline V gene. The CDR3 totals 13 residues. Trimming at V came to 7 bases and at J to 5 bases, leaving 4 bases not matched to a gene. CDR3 bases: TGCGCCAGCGGACAGGGGGAGCAAGATACGCAGTATTTT. It specifies CASGQGEQDTQYF.

The gene calls are TRBV7-2 and TRBJ1-2; possibly TRBD1 for D (5 bases). CDR1 SGHTA and CDR2 FQGNSA come from the germline V gene. V shed 5 bases and J shed 8 bases, with 9 bases lying between them. This CDR3 comprises 11 residues. CDR3 loop: CASSPGYGYTF. DNA of the CDR3: TGTGCCAGCAGCCCAGGGTACGGCTACACCTTC.

The chain uses TRBV6-2 or TRBV6-3 and TRBJ2-7; 10 positions match TRBD2. The CDR3 loop spans 16 amino acids. Germline-derived CDR1 and CDR2 are MNHEY and SVGEGT. Trimming at V came to 5 bases and at J to 2 bases, leaving 9 bases not matched to a gene. The CDR3 DNA reads TGTGCCAGCAGTGGCGCCGGACTAGCGGACCCCTACGAGCAGTACTTC. Its protein product is CASSGAGLADPYEQYF.

The chain couples TRBV20-1 to TRBJ1-2; the match to TRBD1 covers 7 bases. J was trimmed by 4 bases and V by 5 bases; bases with no gene match: 10. This CDR3 is 14 amino acids long. The germline V gene encodes CDR1 DFQATT and CDR2 SNEGSKA (reference sequence). CDR3 protein: CSASRQGPLYGYTF. The DNA for the CDR3 is TGCAGTGCTTCTCGACAGGGCCCCCTCTATGGCTACACCTTC.

Concerning this clonotype: This may be a read error, as it is one base from a much larger clone. The V call is TRBV9, the J call TRBJ2-3; D gene ambiguous. CDR3 length: 14 residues. Trimming pared 1 base from V and 1 base from J, leaving 7 bases between. The germline V gene encodes CDR1 SGDLS and CDR2 YYNGEE. The CDR3 sequence is CASSVSGGTDTQYF. The CDR3 bases are TGTGCCAGCAGCGTAAGTGGGGGCACAGATACGCAGTATTTT.

The CDR3: CASTQGQRETQYF. The DNA of the CDR3 is TGCGCCAGCACCCAGGGACAGAGAGAGACCCAGTACTTC. The chain links TRBV5-1 to TRBJ2-5; 7 bases agree with TRBD1. V shed 6 bases, J shed 4 bases, and the junction held 6 bases outside the gene matches. Germline assignment: CDR1 SGHRS and CDR2 YFSETQ. CDR3 size: 13 residues.

In nucleotides, the CDR3 is TGTGCCACCAGCAGGACACCGAGCTCCTACAATGAGCAGTTCTTC. Translating it yields CATSRTPSSYNEQFF. The rearrangement links TRBV15 to TRBJ2-1; D is unclear. This CDR3 contains 15 residues. CDR1 and CDR2 from the germline V gene are LNHNV and YYDKDF (reference sequence). Trimming shortened V by 3 bases and J by 0 bases, and 9 bases separated the two germline ends.

The chain has TRBV12-3 or TRBV12-4 and TRBJ2-2, with D unresolved. The CDR3 has 13 amino acids. V was shortened by 7 bases and J by 5 bases, with 11 bases between the two germline ends. CDR3 in amino acids: CASNLERTGELFF. CDR3 nucleotide sequence: TGTGCCAGCAATTTGGAACGGACCGGGGAGCTGTTTTTT.

This clonotype was observed a single time. The chain has TRBV10-1 and TRBJ2-7; D unresolved. This CDR3 has 13 residues. V was shortened by 3 bases and J by 0 bases, with 6 bases between the two germline ends. CDR1 WNHNN and CDR2 SYGVQD come from the germline V gene (reference sequence). CDR3 amino acids: CASSDIYSYEQYF. The CDR3 DNA reads as TGCGCCAGCAGTGATATATACTCCTACGAGCAGTACTTC.

This clonotype came up a few times. The chain is built from TRBV9 and TRBJ2-1, with a tentative D call TRBD2 (5 bases). Germline CDR1 SGDLS, CDR2 YYNGEE. The CDR3 spans 11 residues. V was trimmed by 3 bases and J by 8 bases, leaving 6 bases between them. In DNA, the CDR3 is TGTGCCAGCAGCGCTAGCCATGAGCAGTTCTTC. Translation: CASSASHEQFF.

The chain employs TRBV12-3 or TRBV12-4 and TRBJ1-6; TRBD1 matches 9 bases. The CDR3 contains 13 residues. Trimming cost V 5 bases and J 11 bases; bases outside gene matches: 4. CDR3 DNA sequence: TGTGCCAGCAGTAAGACAGGGGGTCCACCCCTCCACTTT. Protein product: CASSKTGGPPLHF.

The J gene is TRBJ2-3, the V gene TRBV7-6; D is possibly TRBD1 (5 bases). There are 15 residues in the CDR3. Trimming took 1 base from V and 2 from J, leaving 10 bases between them. Germline assignment: CDR1 SGHVS and CDR2 FNYEAQ. The CDR3: CASSLDDRHTDTQYF. The CDR3 coding sequence is TGTGCCAGCAGCTTAGATGACAGACACACAGATACGCAGTATTTT.

V usage is TRBV5-1 and J usage is TRBJ1-5; 7 nucleotides match TRBD1. Germline trimming cut 3 bases from V and 3 bases from J; bases unmatched to any gene: 6. This CDR3 is 15 amino acids long. The germline gives CDR1 SGHRS, CDR2 YFSETQ. The CDR3 loop reads CASSWDGTDNQPQHF. The CDR3, as DNA: TGCGCCAGCAGCTGGGACGGGACAGACAATCAGCCCCAGCATTTT.

The rearrangement uses TRBV20-1 and TRBJ2-3; 11 bases are a match to TRBD2. The germline V gene has CDR1 DFQATT and CDR2 SNEGSKA (reference sequence). The V and J ends lost 6 bases and 11 bases, in that order; junction bases with no gene match: 7. The CDR3 spans 12 residues. For the CDR3, the DNA is TGCAGTGCCACCCTCACTAGCGGGGGGCAGTATTTT. Residues: CSATLTSGGQYF.

This clonotype appeared a single time. The chain employs TRBV3-1 and TRBJ2-7; D gene unclear. Germline V gene lookup returns CDR1 LGHDT and CDR2 YNNKEL (reference sequence). This CDR3 contains 14 residues. Trimming stripped 1 base from V and 3 bases from J, with 10 bases between. The CDR3 loop reads CASSQGPQNYEQYF. DNA for the CDR3: TGTGCCAGCAGCCAAGGGCCACAGAACTACGAGCAGTACTTC.

The chain links TRBV27 to TRBJ1-5; 7 positions match TRBD1. J gave up 2 bases and V 10 bases, and 11 bases lay outside the gene matches. CDR1 MNHEY and CDR2 SMNVEV come from the germline V gene (reference sequence). CDR3 length: 15 amino acids. The CDR3 protein is CATKSGGRGNQPQHF. DNA for the CDR3: TGTGCCACCAAATCAGGGGGGAGAGGCAATCAGCCCCAGCATTTT.

This chain connects TRBV2 to TRBJ1-2; D is ambiguous. The length of the CDR3 is 12 residues. V gave up 2 bases and J gave up 5 bases, with 6 bases separating them. Germline CDR1 and CDR2: SNHLY and FYNNEI. The CDR3 loop reads CASSETMYGYTF. CDR3 coding DNA: TGTGCCAGCAGTGAAACAATGTATGGCTACACCTTC.

The rearrangement joins TRBV29-1 to TRBJ2-1, with D unclear. With 3 bases removed from V and 7 bases from J, the gap between germline ends came to 19 bases. CDR3 length: 15 amino acids. Germline V gene lookup returns CDR1 SQVTM and CDR2 ANQGSEA. This CDR3 is CSVEREPSGGNEQFF. The CDR3 DNA reads TGCAGCGTTGAGCGAGAGCCCTCCGGTGGGAATGAGCAGTTCTTC.

The chain couples TRBV4-3 to TRBJ2-3; no definite D call. Trimming cost V 0 bases and J 5 bases, with 15 bases left between them. Germline CDR1 and CDR2: LGHNA and YSLEER. The CDR3 has 16 residues. The CDR3 reads CASSQEPARRLDTQYF. CDR3 bases: TGCGCCAGCAGCCAAGAGCCAGCCCGAAGGTTAGATACGCAGTATTTT.

This sequence joins TRBV20-1 and TRBJ2-4, with a tentative D call TRBD1 (5 bases). V lost 6 bases and J lost 0, with 21 bases in between. The germline CDR1 and CDR2 sequences are DFQATT and SNEGSKA (reference sequence). CDR3 length: 17 residues. The CDR3 loop reads CSATTQGALLAKNIQYF. The CDR3 nucleotides read TGCAGTGCCACCACCCAGGGCGCCCTATTAGCCAAAAACATTCAGTACTTC.

This clonotype was picked up a small number of times. The V gene is TRBV7-9, the J gene TRBJ1-4; possible D gene TRBD1, 6 bases. Trimming left V 5 bases short and J 7 bases short, with 17 bases between. The CDR3 consists of 15 residues. Germline CDR1 is SEHNR and CDR2 is FQNEAQ (reference sequence). The CDR3 bases are TGTGCCAGCAGCCCCTCGACAGGTCTCGGTGAAAAACTGTTTTTT. It yields the protein CASSPSTGLGEKLFF.